This T cell receptor beta chain came from a study of OX40 agonist ivuxolimab in advanced cancers. Whole-study context: A male proportion of 70% to 90% was recorded, with mean age approximately 64 years and range roughly 23 to 79.

Study-wide findings and caveats: No determination was made of the antigen specificity of the expanded peripheral T cells.

This clone was seen a single time. Its specificity is not known. Only in-frame clones appear in the TCRdb table, and some are missing; sequencing was by immunoSEQ multiplex PCR. The sample holds 65,000 to 70,000 clones, 90% to 95% seen once. CDR1 is SGHTA and CDR2 is FQGNSA in the germline V gene. Trimming took 7 bases from V and 3 from J, leaving 15 bases between them. The CDR3 runs to 14 residues. If patients had autoimmune disease history or systemic immunosuppression, they were excluded. The chain joins TRBV7-2 to TRBJ1-2; a possible D gene is TRBD1 (5 bases). The origin of this receptor is an adult with an advanced solid tumor such as melanoma, head and neck, liver or kidney cancer. The specimen was CD4+ or CD8+ T cells sorted from blood, collected in a trial of the OX40 agonist ivuxolimab. The CDR3 DNA sequence: TGTGCCAGCACCCTAGGTCAGGGCTACTATGGCTACACCTTC. Protein sequence: CASTLGQGYYGYTF.